Listed here are 5 T cell receptor beta chains from one sample, sequenced in a study of blood T cell repertoires in COVID-19. Sequencing used immunoSEQ multiplex PCR; TCRdb keeps in-frame clones, though not all of them. The table includes over 350,000 clones, more than 80% detected once. The sequencing input was peripheral blood. Receptors were obtained from a woman between 25 and 40 years old with active or convalescent COVID-19.

The chain joins TRBV4-1 to TRBJ2-1; tentatively, D is TRBD2 (6 bases). CDR1 is MGHRA, CDR2 YSYEKL, per germline. Trimming removed 0 bases at V and 2 bases at J, with 11 bases between. The CDR3 spans 16 residues. The CDR3 sequence: CASSQDAGGTYNEQFF. The CDR3 nucleotides read TGCGCCAGCAGCCAAGACGCGGGCGGGACCTACAATGAGCAGTTCTTC.

The genes are TRBV7-2 and TRBJ2-3; possible D gene TRBD2, 5 bases. The CDR3 has 15 amino acids. In germline, CDR1 is SGHTA, CDR2 FQGNSA. Deletions cut 0 bases from V and 3 bases from J, with 10 bases between. The CDR3 is CASSLAGWETDTQYF. DNA of the CDR3: TGTGCCAGCAGCTTAGCGGGGTGGGAGACAGATACGCAGTATTTT.

V and J are TRBV18 and TRBJ1-2, with TRBD1 identical over 8 bases. V lost 4 bases and J lost 6; bases outside the gene matches: 7. Germline V lookup: CDR1 KGHSH, CDR2 LQKENI. The CDR3 totals 14 residues. In DNA form, the CDR3 reads TGTGCCAGCTCACAAGACGACAGGGGTGATGGCTACACCTTC. This gives the protein CASSQDDRGDGYTF.

The V and J genes are TRBV30 and TRBJ1-1; a weak D match, TRBD1 (6 bases). The germline V gene encodes CDR1 GTSNPN and CDR2 SVGIG (reference sequence). Trimming shortened V by 1 base and J by 1 base, and 13 bases separated the two germline ends. The length of the CDR3 is 15 residues. CDR3 coding DNA: TGTGCCTGGAGTGGGGGGGGCGCCGGGAACACTGAAGCTTTCTTT. Translated: CAWSGGGAGNTEAFF.

The chain employs TRBV12-3 or TRBV12-4 and TRBJ1-4; 8 bases map to TRBD1. Trimming at V came to 4 bases and at J to 12 bases, leaving 7 bases not matched to a gene. There are 13 residues in the CDR3. The CDR3 DNA follows: TGTGCCAGCAGTTCCCGGACAGGGTCGGAACTGTTTTTT. Translated, it gives CASSSRTGSELFF.